These T cell receptor beta chains were read from a single sample in a study of response to subunit inactivated influenza vaccine. TCRdb re-called the RT-PCR reads through MiXCR, storing one row per CDR3 protein. The data contain a few hundred thousand distinct CDR3 sequences, less than 15% of them singletons. This specimen consisted of PBMCs from blood, obtained roughly 13 days after vaccination. The receptors were sampled from a man aged 50 or older who received an inactivated influenza vaccine. Each CDR3 is given with its conserved first and last residue. D genes are given only for firm matches. The size field is filled for only some rows; it gives once, few, many or a size class.

TRBV7-9	few	TRBD2	TRBJ2-2	TGTGCCAGCAGCTTAAGTAGCGGGGCCCTGAACACCGGGGAGCTGTTTTTT	CASSLSSGALNTGELFF
TRBV6-5	few	TRBD1	TRBJ1-5	TGTGCCAGCAGTTACGGACAGGTGTCTAATAGCAATCAGCCCCAGCATTTT	CASSYGQVSNSNQPQHF
TRBV20-1	NA	NA	TRBJ1-4	TGCAGTGCTAAGATAAGACCCGCAACTAATGAAAAACTGTTTTTT	CSAKIRPATNEKLFF
TRBV20-1	NA	NA	TRBJ2-7	TGCAGTGCTAGCGGGAGAGCCCCCTACGAGCAGTACTTC	CSASGRAPYEQYF
TRBV11-2	NA	TRBD2	TRBJ2-1	TGTGCCAGCAGCTTATCAGAATCTAGCGGGGGGTCTGAGCAGTTCTTC	CASSLSESSGGSEQFF
TRBV6-5	many	TRBD2	TRBJ2-7	TGTGCCAGCAGTTCCAGTGCTAGCGGGTCCTACGAGCAGTACTTC	CASSSSASGSYEQYF
TRBV12-3/TRBV12-4	many	NA	TRBJ2-1	TGTGCCAGCAGTTCCAGAGGACTGGGGAGTGAGCAGTTCTTC	CASSSRGLGSEQFF
TRBV11-2	NA	NA	TRBJ2-5	TGTGCCAGCAGAACACCGGGACATCTGGGGGTCCAGTACTTC	CASRTPGHLGVQYF
TRBV6-2/TRBV6-3	NA	TRBD1	TRBJ2-1	TGTGCCAGCAGTTACACGGACAGGGGAGGGAATGAGCAGTTCTTC	CASSYTDRGGNEQFF
TRBV7-8	few	TRBD2	TRBJ2-7	TGTGCCAGCAGCATTACTAGCGGGGGGTTCTACGAGCAGTACTTC	CASSITSGGFYEQYF
TRBV7-6	once	NA	TRBJ2-3	TGTGCCAGCAGCTTGTGGCAGGTGGGAGATACGCAGTATTTT	CASSLWQVGDTQYF
TRBV15	NA	NA	TRBJ2-7	TGTGCCACCAGTTGGGGGCACCAAGATGGCGAGCAGTACTTC	CATSWGHQDGEQYF
TRBV9	few	NA	TRBJ2-4	TGTGCCAGCAGCGTAGGTACAGGGTTAGGAATTCAGTACTTC	CASSVGTGLGIQYF
TRBV6-2/TRBV6-3	few	NA	TRBJ1-5	TGTGCCAGCAGTTACGGAGCTACCAGAAGCAATCAGCCCCAGCATTTT	CASSYGATRSNQPQHF
TRBV20-1	many	NA	TRBJ2-5	TGCAGTGCTCACCCCCAGGGGCTCCGAGAGACCCAGTACTTC	CSAHPQGLRETQYF
TRBV20-1	NA	NA	TRBJ1-1	TGCAGTGCTAGGTCCTGGGTCATGAACACTGAAGCTTTCTTT	CSARSWVMNTEAFF
TRBV7-3	few	TRBD1	TRBJ2-1	TGTGCCAGCAGCCCTTCCGGGACAGGCTTTGGGGGCCTTTACAATGAGCAGTTCTTC	CASSPSGTGFGGLYNEQFF
TRBV6-5	few	NA	TRBJ1-2	TGTGCCAGCAGTTACGGGGCTGATGGCTACACCTTC	CASSYGADGYTF
TRBV7-9	once	TRBD1	TRBJ2-7	TGTGCCAGCAGCTCGACCGGGACAGAGACCTACGAGCAGTACTTC	CASSSTGTETYEQYF
TRBV20-1	NA	NA	TRBJ1-5	TGCAGTGCTAGAGAGAGACAGCTGCGGGGCAATCAGCCCCAGCATTTT	CSARERQLRGNQPQHF
TRBV6-2/TRBV6-3	NA	NA	TRBJ2-7	TGTGCCAGCAGACAAGGTAGTGAGCAGTACTTC	CASRQGSEQYF
TRBV29-1	few	TRBD1	TRBJ2-7	TGCAGCGTTAGACAGGGGGAAAACTACGAGCAGTACTTC	CSVRQGENYEQYF
TRBV20-1	once	NA	TRBJ2-2	TGCAGTGCTAGAGAGGATCAGCGGACGAACACCGGGGAGCTGTTTTTT	CSAREDQRTNTGELFF
TRBV4-3	many	NA	TRBJ2-1	TGCGCCAGCAGCCAAGATTTAGGTTTCAATGAGCAGTTCTTC	CASSQDLGFNEQFF
TRBV5-1	many	NA	TRBJ2-1	TGCGCCAGCACCCAAACTAGTTCGTCTTTTTACAATGAGCAGTTCTTC	CASTQTSSSFYNEQFF
TRBV7-2	NA	TRBD1	TRBJ2-7	TGTGCCAGCAGCCGATTCCGGGACAGGGGCTACGAGCAGTACTTC	CASSRFRDRGYEQYF
TRBV28	few	NA	TRBJ2-3	TGTGCCAGCAGCCCTCTGGGACGGGGCACAGATACGCAGTATTTT	CASSPLGRGTDTQYF
TRBV5-1	few	NA	TRBJ1-2	TGCGCCAGCAGCTTCGACAGGCCCTCTAACTATGGCTACACCTTC	CASSFDRPSNYGYTF
TRBV3-1	NA	NA	TRBJ1-2	TGTGCCAGCAGCCAAGATGGGAACGGGGCTGGCTACACCTTC	CASSQDGNGAGYTF
TRBV20-1	NA	TRBD2	TRBJ2-3	TGCAGTGCTAGAACTAGCGGGAGTGGCGCAGATACGCAGTATTTT	CSARTSGSGADTQYF
TRBV11-2	NA	NA	TRBJ1-1	TGTGCCAGCAGCTTAGGACTCGGGGGGCCTGAAGCTTTCTTT	CASSLGLGGPEAFF
TRBV7-9	NA	TRBD2	TRBJ2-3	TGTGCCAGCAGCGGCCAACTAGCGGGAGCCACAGATACGCAGTATTTT	CASSGQLAGATDTQYF
TRBV2	NA	TRBD1	TRBJ2-7	TGTGCCAGCAGTCTCGGGACAGGGATTTACGAGCAGTACTTC	CASSLGTGIYEQYF
TRBV30	few	NA	TRBJ1-2	TGTGCCTGGAGCGGAAACAGGGAACTTGACTATGGCTACACCTTC	CAWSGNRELDYGYTF
TRBV28	many	TRBD2	TRBJ2-3	TGTGCCAGCAGTTTCTCCTTCATCGGACTAGCGGGACTCACAGATACGCAGTATTTT	CASSFSFIGLAGLTDTQYF
TRBV6-5	NA	TRBD1	TRBJ2-7	TGTGCCAGCAGTTCCTACGGACAGGGGGCCAACGAGCAGTACTTC	CASSSYGQGANEQYF
TRBV6-2/TRBV6-3	few	NA	TRBJ2-7	TGTGCCAGCAGTTACCTCCGGCGTGAGCAGTACTTC	CASSYLRREQYF
TRBV5-1	many	NA	TRBJ2-1	TGCGCCAGCAGCTACCGGGCTCCCTACAATGAGCAGTTCTTC	CASSYRAPYNEQFF
TRBV4-2	few	NA	TRBJ2-3	TGTGCCAGCAGCCAAGGTCGGACTGAGGCCGATACGCAGTATTTT	CASSQGRTEADTQYF
TRBV6-2/TRBV6-3	few	NA	TRBJ1-1	TGTGCCAGCTCCCCGGACGATTTTGAAGCTTTCTTT	CASSPDDFEAFF
TRBV6-1	NA	TRBD1	TRBJ2-1	TGTGCCAGCAGCTCCCTGGGACAGGGGATGGGCGAGCAGTTCTTC	CASSSLGQGMGEQFF
TRBV5-5	many	NA	TRBJ1-2	TGTGCCAGCAGCTTGGGTTCAACGCCTAACTATGGCTACACCTTC	CASSLGSTPNYGYTF
TRBV20-1	NA	NA	TRBJ1-2	TGCAGTGCTATATCAGGGTCAGACTATGGCTACACCTTC	CSAISGSDYGYTF
TRBV4-2	few	NA	TRBJ2-5	TGTGCCAGCAGCCAAGATATCGGGGAGGATTGGGAGACCCAGTACTTC	CASSQDIGEDWETQYF
TRBV11-1	NA	NA	TRBJ1-6	TGTGCCAGCAGCTTAGATTTTGGCAGGGCCCCCTATAATTCACCCCTCCACTTT	CASSLDFGRAPYNSPLHF
TRBV20-1	NA	NA	TRBJ2-3	TGCAGTGCCAAGCGGAGCGGAGGGGGGGCAGTAGATACGCAGTATTTT	CSAKRSGGGAVDTQYF
TRBV7-9	NA	TRBD1	TRBJ2-7	TGTGCCAGCAGCTTATGGTCCGGACAGGGGTTAAACGAGCAGTACTTC	CASSLWSGQGLNEQYF
TRBV9	NA	TRBD2	TRBJ2-1	TGTGCCAGCACCCGACAGCCAGCGGGACTCTCCTACAATGAGCAGTTCTTC	CASTRQPAGLSYNEQFF
TRBV4-1	few	NA	TRBJ2-7	TGCGCCAGCAGCCAAGATTCAACTGTCTTTTCCTACGAGCAGTACTTC	CASSQDSTVFSYEQYF
TRBV29-1	many	TRBD2	TRBJ2-1	TGCAGCGCGTCCGTCGGAGTAGCGGGAGGGACATACAATGAGCAGTTCTTC	CSASVGVAGGTYNEQFF
TRBV27	NA	NA	TRBJ2-7	TGTGCCAGCAGTTTAAACAGGGCGTCCTACGAGCAGTACTTC	CASSLNRASYEQYF
TRBV6-2/TRBV6-3	few	NA	TRBJ1-5	TGTGCCAGCTTGGGGTATAGCAATCAGCCCCAGCATTTT	CASLGYSNQPQHF
TRBV12-3/TRBV12-4	many	NA	TRBJ2-5	TGTGCCAGCAACAGGGTAGACCAAGAGACCCAGTACTTC	CASNRVDQETQYF
TRBV9	NA	NA	TRBJ2-1	TGTGCCAGCAGCGCGTCGCTTGAGGATGAGCAGTTCTTC	CASSASLEDEQFF
TRBV10-3	few	NA	TRBJ2-5	TGTGCCATCACCCCAGGGATCCGAGAGACCCAGTACTTC	CAITPGIRETQYF
TRBV4-1	few	TRBD2	TRBJ2-7	TGCGCCAGCAGCCAAGAGGGGTGGACTAGCGGGGGACCAAACCCTATCTCCTACGAGCAGTACTTC	CASSQEGWTSGGPNPISYEQYF
TRBV7-6	many	NA	TRBJ2-7	TGTGCCAGCAGCTTGGAGAGGACCTCCTACGAGCAGTACTTC	CASSLERTSYEQYF
TRBV12-3/TRBV12-4	many	TRBD2	TRBJ2-1	TGTGCCAGCAGCCTAGCGGGATTAGCCTACAATGAGCAGTTCTTC	CASSLAGLAYNEQFF
TRBV6-5	NA	TRBD2	TRBJ2-1	TGTGCCAGCAGTTGGACTAGCGGGAGAGCTGCCAATGAGCAGTTCTTC	CASSWTSGRAANEQFF
TRBV6-2/TRBV6-3	few	NA	TRBJ2-4	TGTGCCAGCAGCCGACAAGGGGTCAGGGGGGAAAACATTCAGTACTTC	CASSRQGVRGENIQYF